Presented here are 16 T cell receptor beta chains from one specimen sequenced in a study of cytomegalovirus exposure and HLA in healthy donors. The PCR contained 60 Vbeta and 13 Jbeta primers. Sequencing used immunoSEQ multiplex PCR; TCRdb keeps in-frame clones, though not all of them. The repertoire consists of under 100,000 clones, with about 79% occurring once and the leading ten covering 5.5% to 7.5%. Source material: PBMCs. The source is a man aged 18 to 35 in good health and CMV-seropositive.

The chain links TRBV28 to TRBJ2-7, with a weak D call TRBD1 (5 bases). The CDR3 spans 17 residues. The V gene's germline CDR1 is MDHEN and CDR2 SYDVKM. The germline V and J ends were trimmed by 4 bases and 0 bases, with 19 bases remaining between them. This CDR3 reads CASSSWFWGFSSYEQYF. CDR3 nucleotide sequence: TGTGCCAGCAGTTCTTGGTTTTGGGGCTTTAGCTCCTACGAGCAGTACTTC.

The genes are TRBV28 and TRBJ2-3; tentatively, D is TRBD1 (5 bases). Trimming cost V 4 bases and J 9 bases, with 11 bases left between them. The CDR3 loop spans 12 amino acids. CDR1 and CDR2 (germline): MDHEN, SYDVKM. CDR3: CASSSPRQTQYF. The CDR3 DNA reads TGTGCCAGCAGTTCCCCGAGACAGACGCAGTATTTT.

The rearrangement links TRBV7-2 to TRBJ2-5, with D possibly matching TRBD2 (6 bases). The CDR3 is 16 residues long. V lost 5 bases and J lost 1, with 17 bases in between. Germline CDR1 reads SGHTA; CDR2 reads FQGNSA. The CDR3 here is CASSLGGIAPQETQYF. The CDR3 nucleotides read TGTGCCAGCAGCCTGGGGGGTATTGCCCCCCAAGAGACCCAGTACTTC.

J is TRBJ2-5 and V is TRBV5-1, with 12 nucleotides matching TRBD2. The CDR3 totals 16 residues. CDR1 SGHRS and CDR2 YFSETQ come from the germline V gene. The ends lost 4 bases at V and 4 bases at J; junction bases unmatched: 8. CDR3 loop: CASSRTTSGSGETQYF. CDR3 DNA sequence: TGCGCCAGCAGCCGAACGACTAGCGGGAGTGGAGAGACCCAGTACTTC.

The gene calls are TRBV5-1 and TRBJ2-7; possibly TRBD1 for D (7 bases). V lost 3 bases and J 3 bases, leaving 13 bases between the germline ends. Germline CDR1 SGHRS, CDR2 YFSETQ. This CDR3 spans 14 amino acids. In nucleotides, the CDR3 is TGCGCCAGCAGCTCGGGGGACAGCTACTACGAGCAGTACTTC. Its translation: CASSSGDSYYEQYF. The whole variable domain, filled in from reference TRBV5-1 and TRBJ2-7, reads KAGVTQTPRYLIKTRGQQVTLSCSPISGHRSVSWYQQTPGQGLQFLFEYFSETQRNKGNFPGRFSGRQFSNSRSEMNVSTLELGDSALYLCASSSGDSYYEQYFGPGTRLTVT.

The rearrangement links TRBV28 to TRBJ1-2, with D perhaps matching TRBD1 (6 bases). Trimming took off 2 bases at V and 1 base at J, with 8 bases between the two ends. Germline V gene lookup returns CDR1 MDHEN and CDR2 SYDVKM. This CDR3 is built from 14 residues. This CDR3 reads CASSLSRGNYGYTF. In DNA form, the CDR3 reads TGTGCCAGCAGTTTAAGCAGGGGTAACTATGGCTACACCTTC.

This clone was seen only once. This sequence joins TRBV27 and TRBJ1-2; weak D call: TRBD1 (5 bases). Germline V lookup: CDR1 MNHEY, CDR2 SMNVEV (reference sequence). Trimming removed 8 bases at V and 10 bases at J, with 17 bases between. This CDR3 has 12 amino acids. The CDR3 DNA reads as TGTGCCAGCGGGCTGAGTCAGGGCGACTACACCTTC. Protein: CASGLSQGDYTF.

The genes are TRBV11-2 and TRBJ2-5; 12 bases are a match to TRBD2. The CDR3 is 16 amino acids. Germline lookup yields CDR1 SGHAT and CDR2 FQNNGV. J was trimmed by 5 bases and V by 1 base; bases with no gene match: 5. This chain's CDR3 is CASSLVPSGRGETQYF. The CDR3 DNA reads as TGTGCCAGCAGCTTAGTGCCTAGCGGGAGGGGGGAGACCCAGTACTTC.

This clone has only one observation. V usage is TRBV7-6 and J usage is TRBJ2-1, with 11 bases lining up with TRBD2. Germline CDR1 is SGHVS and CDR2 is FNYEAQ. The CDR3 is made up of 17 amino acids. V was pared by 4 bases and J by 0 bases, with 5 bases of the junction left unmatched. CDR3 protein: CASSSLAGASSYNEQFF. The CDR3 region has the DNA TGTGCCAGCAGCTCACTAGCGGGAGCAAGCTCCTACAATGAGCAGTTCTTC. Complete variable domain (other parts from reference TRBV7-6 and TRBJ2-1): GAGVSQSPRYKVTKRGQDVALRCDPISGHVSLYWYRQALGQGPEFLTYFNYEAQQDKSGLPNDRFSAERPEGSISTLTIQRTEQRDSAMYRCASSSLAGASSYNEQFFGPGTRLTVL.

The table lists this clone with a count of one. The V gene is TRBV30, the J gene TRBJ1-1; 7 bases line up with TRBD1. CDR1 and CDR2 from the germline V gene are GTSNPN and SVGIG (reference sequence). The CDR3 length is 17 residues. V lost 4 bases and J lost 10; bases outside the gene matches: 24. CDR3 DNA: TGTGCCTGGAAAAACAGAGATAATGGGACAGTTGGTCGAACAGCTTTCTTT. Its protein product is CAWKNRDNGTVGRTAFF.

The chain uses TRBV29-1 and TRBJ2-5; TRBD2 matches 11 bases. Germline V gene data show CDR1 as SQVTM and CDR2 as ANQGSEA. The CDR3 covers 12 residues. The CDR3 DNA follows: TGCAGTGGGACTAGCGGACCCGAGACCCAGTACTTC. Encoded protein: CSGTSGPETQYF.

This chain uses TRBV14 with TRBJ1-1; D ambiguous. The CDR3 loop spans 13 amino acids. The germline V gene encodes CDR1 SGHDN and CDR2 FVKESK. V shed 0 bases and J shed 1 base, with 3 bases lying between them. DNA of the CDR3: TGTGCCAGCAGCCAAGACAGGAACACTGAAGCTTTCTTT. It is translated as CASSQDRNTEAFF.

The V and J genes are TRBV18 and TRBJ2-1; D perhaps matches TRBD2 (6 bases). CDR1 and CDR2 from the germline V gene are KGHSH and LQKENI. V was clipped by 8 bases and J by 8 bases, with 19 bases between them. The CDR3 is 14 residues long. The CDR3 region is CASTQATSSYEQFF. CDR3 sequence (DNA): TGTGCCAGCACCCAGGCTACTAGCTCTTATGAGCAGTTCTTC.

V gene TRBV29-1 combines with J gene TRBJ2-7; 10 nucleotides match TRBD2. Germline lookup yields CDR1 SQVTM and CDR2 ANQGSEA. The CDR3 has 14 residues. V gave up 8 bases and J gave up 1 base; unmatched junction bases: 8. The CDR3 DNA reads as TGCAGCCAAAGAGCGGGAGGGGGATCCTACGAGCAGTACTTC. It encodes CSQRAGGGSYEQYF.

The CDR3 DNA follows: TGTGCCAGCGGGGACAGGGGGCCTCAGCCCCAGCATTTT. Protein: CASGDRGPQPQHF. This sequence joins TRBV2 and TRBJ1-5; 12 bases fit TRBD1. CDR3 length equals 13 residues. Germline lookup yields CDR1 SNHLY and CDR2 FYNNEI. The trim removed 8 bases at V and 6 bases at J, leaving 2 bases unmatched.

The chain combines TRBV29-1 with TRBJ2-7, with TRBD2 as a possible D gene (5 bases). The V gene lost 4 bases and the J gene lost 0 bases, with 16 bases spanning the gap. Germline CDR1 and CDR2: SQVTM and ANQGSEA. The CDR3 is 15 residues long. CDR3 bases: TGCAGCGTTGGAATATATATCGGGATCTCCTACGAGCAGTACTTC. Translation: CSVGIYIGISYEQYF.